One TCR beta chain is described in this entry. This sample was taken from a study of blood T cell repertoires in COVID-19. As for the study in general: Samples taken during acute and convalescent COVID-19 were collected in the United States, Italy and Spain.

Across about two dozen US areas, participants ranged in age from roughly 18 to 95 years. It was within 2 weeks before study entry that exposed participants met a COVID-19 case. Original methodology: For nucleated cells, counts were estimated from reference gene primer amplification. The method was immunoSEQ multiplex PCR; TCRdb's version includes in-frame clones alone and lacks a portion of them. The DNA gave D and trimming, while V, J and clone size come from that table. Of about 210,000 clones detected, 70% to 90% appear once; the ten largest clones hold roughly 4%. Trimming cost V 4 bases and J 7 bases; bases outside gene matches: 12. This CDR3 is built from 15 residues. Germline V gene lookup returns CDR1 SGHNT and CDR2 YENEEA.

The rearrangement joins TRBV11-3 to TRBJ1-2; 7 bases fit TRBD1. The source material was PBMCs or T cells enriched from blood (not recorded which). The sequence derives from a woman younger than 45 who had been exposed to COVID-19. The CDR3 DNA is TGTGCCAGCAGCTCGCACAGGGGAAAGGATGGTGGCTACACCTTC. Amino acids: CASSSHRGKDGGYTF.